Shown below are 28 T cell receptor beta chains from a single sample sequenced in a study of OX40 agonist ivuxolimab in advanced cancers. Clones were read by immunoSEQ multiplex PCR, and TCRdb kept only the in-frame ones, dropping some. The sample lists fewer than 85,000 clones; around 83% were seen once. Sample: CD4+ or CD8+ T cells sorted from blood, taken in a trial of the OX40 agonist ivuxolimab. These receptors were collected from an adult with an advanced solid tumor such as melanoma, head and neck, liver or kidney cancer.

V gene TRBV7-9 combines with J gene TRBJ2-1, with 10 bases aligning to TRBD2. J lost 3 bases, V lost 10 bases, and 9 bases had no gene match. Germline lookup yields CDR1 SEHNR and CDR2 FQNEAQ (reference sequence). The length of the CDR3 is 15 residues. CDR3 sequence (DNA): TGTGCCACCCTTCGCGGACTAGCGGTCTACAATGAGCAGTTCTTC. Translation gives CATLRGLAVYNEQFF.

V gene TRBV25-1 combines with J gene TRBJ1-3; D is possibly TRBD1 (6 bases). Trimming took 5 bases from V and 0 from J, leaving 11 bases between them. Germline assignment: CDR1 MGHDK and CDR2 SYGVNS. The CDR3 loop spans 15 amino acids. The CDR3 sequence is CASSPAGASGNTIYF. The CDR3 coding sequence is TGTGCCAGCAGTCCGGCAGGGGCCTCTGGAAACACCATATATTTT.

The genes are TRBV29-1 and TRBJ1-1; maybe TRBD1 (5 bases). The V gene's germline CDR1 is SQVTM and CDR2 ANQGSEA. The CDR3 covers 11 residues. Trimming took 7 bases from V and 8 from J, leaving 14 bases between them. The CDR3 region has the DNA TGCAGCGCCGGGACCGGGGGGGAAGCTTTCTTT. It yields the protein CSAGTGGEAFF.

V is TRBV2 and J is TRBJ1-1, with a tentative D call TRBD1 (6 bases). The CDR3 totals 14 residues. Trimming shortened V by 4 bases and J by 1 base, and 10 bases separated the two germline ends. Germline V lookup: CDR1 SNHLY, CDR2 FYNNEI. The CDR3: CASSGRDKNTEAFF. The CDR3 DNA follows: TGTGCCAGCAGTGGCCGGGACAAGAACACTGAAGCTTTCTTT.

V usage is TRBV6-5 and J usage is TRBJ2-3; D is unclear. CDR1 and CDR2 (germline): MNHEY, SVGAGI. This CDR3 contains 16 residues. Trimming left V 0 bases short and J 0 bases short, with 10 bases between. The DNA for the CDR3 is TGTGCCAGCAGTTACTCGCGTCGACAAAGCACAGATACGCAGTATTTT. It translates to CASSYSRRQSTDTQYF.

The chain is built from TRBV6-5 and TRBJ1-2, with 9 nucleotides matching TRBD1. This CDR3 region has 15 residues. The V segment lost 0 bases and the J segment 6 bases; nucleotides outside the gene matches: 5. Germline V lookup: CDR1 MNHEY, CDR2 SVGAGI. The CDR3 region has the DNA TGTGCCAGCAGTTACTCCGGGACAGGGAGGAATGGCTACACCTTC. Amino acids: CASSYSGTGRNGYTF.

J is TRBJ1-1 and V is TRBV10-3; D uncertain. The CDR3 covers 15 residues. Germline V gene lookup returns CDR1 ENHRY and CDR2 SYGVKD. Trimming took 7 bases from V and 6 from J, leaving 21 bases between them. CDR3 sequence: CAITPDPIRGSEAFF. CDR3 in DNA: TGTGCCATCACCCCGGACCCCATAAGAGGCTCTGAAGCTTTCTTT.

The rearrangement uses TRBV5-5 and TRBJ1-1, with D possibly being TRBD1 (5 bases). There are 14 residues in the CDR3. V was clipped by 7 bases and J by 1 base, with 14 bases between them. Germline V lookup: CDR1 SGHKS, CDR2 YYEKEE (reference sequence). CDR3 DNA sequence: TGTGCCAGCCTCCTACAGGTGACGAACACTGAAGCTTTCTTT. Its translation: CASLLQVTNTEAFF.

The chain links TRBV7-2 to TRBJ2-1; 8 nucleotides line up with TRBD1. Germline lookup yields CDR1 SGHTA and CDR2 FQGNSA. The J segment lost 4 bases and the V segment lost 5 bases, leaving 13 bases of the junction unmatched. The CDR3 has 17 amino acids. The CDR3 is CASSTRTGSHTYNEQFF. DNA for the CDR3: TGTGCCAGCAGCACGAGGACAGGGAGCCATACTTACAATGAGCAGTTCTTC.

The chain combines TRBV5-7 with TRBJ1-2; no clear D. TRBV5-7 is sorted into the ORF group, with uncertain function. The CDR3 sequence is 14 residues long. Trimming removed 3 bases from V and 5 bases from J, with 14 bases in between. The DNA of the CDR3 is TGTGCCAGCAGCTCGGGTCCCTCACTTTATGGCTACACCTTC. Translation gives CASSSGPSLYGYTF.

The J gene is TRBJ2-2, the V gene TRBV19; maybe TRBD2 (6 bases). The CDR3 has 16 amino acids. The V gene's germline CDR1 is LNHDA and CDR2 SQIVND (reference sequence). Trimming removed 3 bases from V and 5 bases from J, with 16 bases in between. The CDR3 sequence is CASSIGWGDGTGELFF. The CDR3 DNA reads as TGTGCCAGTAGTATCGGCTGGGGGGACGGAACCGGGGAGCTGTTTTTT.

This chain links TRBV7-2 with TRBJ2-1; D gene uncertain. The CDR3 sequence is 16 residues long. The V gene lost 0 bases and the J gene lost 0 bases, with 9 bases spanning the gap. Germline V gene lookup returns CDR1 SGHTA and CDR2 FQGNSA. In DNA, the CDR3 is TGTGCCAGCAGCTTAGCGCCTATGGGCTCCTACAATGAGCAGTTCTTC. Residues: CASSLAPMGSYNEQFF.

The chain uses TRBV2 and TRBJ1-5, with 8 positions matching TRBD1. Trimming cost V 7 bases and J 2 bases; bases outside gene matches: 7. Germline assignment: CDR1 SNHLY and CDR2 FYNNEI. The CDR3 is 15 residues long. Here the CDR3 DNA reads TGTGCCAGCAAGTCTCTGACAGGGGGCAATCAGCCCCAGCATTTT. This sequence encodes CASKSLTGGNQPQHF.

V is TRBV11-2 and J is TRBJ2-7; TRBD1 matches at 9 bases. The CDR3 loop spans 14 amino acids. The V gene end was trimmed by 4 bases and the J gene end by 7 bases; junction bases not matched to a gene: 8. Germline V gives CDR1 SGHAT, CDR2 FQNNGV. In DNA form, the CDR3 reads TGTGCCAGCAGCTCAATCTCCGGGACAGGGGAGCAGTACTTC. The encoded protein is CASSSISGTGEQYF.

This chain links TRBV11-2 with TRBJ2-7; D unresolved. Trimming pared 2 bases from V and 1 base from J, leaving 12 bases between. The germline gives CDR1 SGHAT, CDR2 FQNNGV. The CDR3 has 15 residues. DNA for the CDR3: TGTGCCAGCAGCTTAATGGCAGCCAAGTCCTACGAGCAGTACTTC. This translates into CASSLMAAKSYEQYF. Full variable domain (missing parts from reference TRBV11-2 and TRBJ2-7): EAGVAQSPRYKIIEKRQSVAFWCNPISGHATLYWYQQILGQGPKLLIQFQNNGVVDDSQLPKDRFSAERLKGVDSTLKIQPAKLEDSAVYLCASSLMAAKSYEQYFGPGTRLTVT.

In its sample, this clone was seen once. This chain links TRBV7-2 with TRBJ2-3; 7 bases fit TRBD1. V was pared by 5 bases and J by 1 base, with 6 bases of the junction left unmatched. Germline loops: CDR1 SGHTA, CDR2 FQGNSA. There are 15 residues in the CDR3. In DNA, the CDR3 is TGTGCCAGCAGCCTGCTTCAGGGGGGCACAGATACGCAGTATTTT. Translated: CASSLLQGGTDTQYF.

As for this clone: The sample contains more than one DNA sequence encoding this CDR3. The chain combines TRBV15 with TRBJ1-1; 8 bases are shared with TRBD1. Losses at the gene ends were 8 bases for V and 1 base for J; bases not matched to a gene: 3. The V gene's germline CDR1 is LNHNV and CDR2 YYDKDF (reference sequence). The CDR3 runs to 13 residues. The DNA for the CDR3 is TGTGCCACCCGGACAGGGCAGAACACTGAAGCTTTCTTT. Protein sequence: CATRTGQNTEAFF.

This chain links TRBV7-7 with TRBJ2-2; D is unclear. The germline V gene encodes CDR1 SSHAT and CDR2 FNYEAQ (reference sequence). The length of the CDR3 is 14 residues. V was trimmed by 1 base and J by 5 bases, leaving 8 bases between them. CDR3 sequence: CASSLVAETGELFF. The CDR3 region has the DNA TGTGCCAGCAGCTTAGTTGCGGAAACCGGGGAGCTGTTTTTT. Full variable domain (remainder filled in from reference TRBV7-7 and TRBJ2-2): GAGVSQSPRYKVTKRGQDVTLRCDPISSHATLYWYQQALGQGPEFLTYFNYEAQPDKSGLPSDRFSAERPEGSISTLTIQRTEQRDSAMYRCASSLVAETGELFFGEGSRLTVL.

CDR3 protein: CASSPPVALSYNEQFF. The CDR3 DNA reads as TGTGCCAGCTCACCACCGGTGGCTCTCTCCTACAATGAGCAGTTCTTC. V is TRBV18 and J is TRBJ2-1; D not certain. The CDR3 is made up of 16 amino acids. V lost 0 bases and J 0 bases, leaving 9 bases between the germline ends. Looked up from germline, CDR1 is KGHSH and CDR2 is LQKENI.

CDR3 DNA: TGTGCCAGTAGTCGGACAGGGCTCGAGCAGTACTTC. Its protein is CASSRTGLEQYF. The chain has TRBV19 and TRBJ2-7; the match to TRBD1 covers 8 bases. Germline-derived CDR1 and CDR2 are LNHDA and SQIVND (reference sequence). The CDR3 loop spans 12 amino acids. The trim removed 5 bases at V and 6 bases at J, leaving 3 bases unmatched.

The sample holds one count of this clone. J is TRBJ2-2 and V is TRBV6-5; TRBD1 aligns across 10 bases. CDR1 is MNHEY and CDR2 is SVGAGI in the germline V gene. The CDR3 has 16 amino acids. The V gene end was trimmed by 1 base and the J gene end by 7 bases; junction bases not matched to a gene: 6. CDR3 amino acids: CASSYFDRGHIGELFF. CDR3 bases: TGTGCCAGCAGTTACTTTGACAGGGGGCATATCGGGGAGCTGTTTTTT.

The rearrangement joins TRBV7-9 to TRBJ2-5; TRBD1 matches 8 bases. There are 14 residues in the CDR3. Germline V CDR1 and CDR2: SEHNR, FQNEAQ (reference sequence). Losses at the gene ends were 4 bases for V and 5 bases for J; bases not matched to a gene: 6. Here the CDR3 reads CASSSDRALETQYF. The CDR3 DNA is TGTGCCAGCAGCTCGGACAGGGCTCTGGAGACCCAGTACTTC.

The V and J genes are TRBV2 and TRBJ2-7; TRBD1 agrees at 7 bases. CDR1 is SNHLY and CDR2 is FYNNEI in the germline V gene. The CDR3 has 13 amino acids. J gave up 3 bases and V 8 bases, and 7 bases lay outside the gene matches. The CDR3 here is CASLRDSNYEQYF. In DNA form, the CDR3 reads TGTGCCAGCCTTCGGGACAGCAACTACGAGCAGTACTTC.

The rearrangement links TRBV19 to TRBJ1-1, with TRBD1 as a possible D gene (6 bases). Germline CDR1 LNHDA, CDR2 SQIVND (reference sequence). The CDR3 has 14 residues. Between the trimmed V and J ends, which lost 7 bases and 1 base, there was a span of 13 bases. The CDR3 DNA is TGTGCCAGTAAAAGGGGGGTCCCGAACACTGAAGCTTTCTTT. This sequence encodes CASKRGVPNTEAFF.

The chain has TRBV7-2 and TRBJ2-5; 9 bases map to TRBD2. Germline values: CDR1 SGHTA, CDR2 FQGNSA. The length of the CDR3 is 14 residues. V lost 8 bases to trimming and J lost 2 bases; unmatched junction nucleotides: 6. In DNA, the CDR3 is TGTGCCAGCGCACCTAGCGGGGCACAAGAGACCCAGTACTTC. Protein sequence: CASAPSGAQETQYF.

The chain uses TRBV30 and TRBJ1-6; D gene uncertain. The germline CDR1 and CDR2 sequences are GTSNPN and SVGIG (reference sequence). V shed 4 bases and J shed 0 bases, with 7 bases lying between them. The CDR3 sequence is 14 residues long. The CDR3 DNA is TGTGCCTGGACACAAAGCTCCTATAATTCACCCCTCCACTTT. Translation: CAWTQSSYNSPLHF.

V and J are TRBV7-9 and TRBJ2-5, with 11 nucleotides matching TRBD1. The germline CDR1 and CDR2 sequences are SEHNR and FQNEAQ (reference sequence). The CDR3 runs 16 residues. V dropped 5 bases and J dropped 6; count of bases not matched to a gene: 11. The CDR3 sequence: CASSPGQGVFGKTQYF. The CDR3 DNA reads TGTGCCAGCAGCCCGGGACAGGGGGTTTTCGGGAAGACCCAGTACTTC. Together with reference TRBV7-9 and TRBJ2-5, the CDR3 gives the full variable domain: DTGVSQNPRHKITKRGQNVTFRCDPISEHNRLYWYRQTLGQGPEFLTYFQNEAQLEKSRLLSDRFSAERPKGSFSTLEIQRTEQGDSAMYLCASSPGQGVFGKTQYFGPGTRLLVL.

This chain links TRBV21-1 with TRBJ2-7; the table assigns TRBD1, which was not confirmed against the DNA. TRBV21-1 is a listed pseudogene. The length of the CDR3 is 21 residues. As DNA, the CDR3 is TGTGCCAGCAGCAAACGCCGTGACAGGGGGCCAGGGGGAGGAACCTCCTACGAGCAGTACTTC. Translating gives CASSKRRDRGPGGGTSYEQYF.